This entry lists 5 T cell receptor beta chains sequenced from one sample in a study of T-cell memory formation after mild COVID-19. One entry per CDR3 protein results from TCRdb running MiXCR on the 5' RACE reads. Among roughly 300,000 distinct CDR3 sequences listed, 8.2% were seen once. Sequenced input: PBMCs or a T cell subset sorted from them (not recorded which). These receptors were collected from a man aged 18 to 30 who had mild COVID-19 (a few samples of this study predate the infection). Cell type and time point are not known.

This clonotype has more than one count but fewer than ten. The rearrangement links TRBV5-1 to TRBJ2-3, with 7 bases lining up with TRBD2. CDR1 SGHRS and CDR2 YFSETQ come from the germline V gene. CDR3 size: 16 residues. V was pared by 0 bases and J by 2 bases, with 6 bases of the junction left unmatched. CDR3: CASSLVAGPLTDTQYF. CDR3 bases: TGCGCCAGCAGCTTGGTAGCGGGCCCACTCACAGATACGCAGTATTTT. Variable domain in full (rest from reference TRBV5-1 and TRBJ2-3): KAGVTQTPRYLIKTRGQQVTLSCSPISGHRSVSWYQQTPGQGLQFLFEYFSETQRNKGNFPGRFSGRQFSNSRSEMNVSTLELGDSALYLCASSLVAGPLTDTQYFGPGTRLTVL.

The chain links TRBV21-1 to TRBJ2-5; the D call in the table, TRBD2, was not verified against the DNA. TRBV21-1 is noted as a pseudogene. There are 16 residues in the CDR3. CDR3 residues: CASSKVFLAGRGTQYF. CDR3 coding DNA: TGTGCCAGCAGCAAGGTTTTCCTAGCGGGGAGGGGGACCCAGTACTTC.

V is TRBV2 and J is TRBJ2-7, with D possibly being TRBD2 (5 bases). V dropped 6 bases and J dropped 6 bases, with 15 bases sitting between them. The germline V gene has CDR1 SNHLY and CDR2 FYNNEI. The CDR3 length is 13 residues. CDR3 in amino acids: CASSRTGLAEQYF. The CDR3 DNA is TGTGCCAGCAGCAGGACGGGGTTGGCCGAGCAGTACTTC.

The chain links TRBV20-1 to TRBJ1-4; no clear D gene. From germline, CDR1 is DFQATT and CDR2 SNEGSKA (reference sequence). The CDR3 consists of 14 residues. V dropped 0 bases and J dropped 15 bases, with 20 bases sitting between them. The CDR3 DNA reads as TGCAGTGCTAGAGATCAGAGTTTACAGTGGAGTTTGTTTTTT. Translation: CSARDQSLQWSLFF.

This clonotype has ten or more counts. V is TRBV7-2 and J is TRBJ2-5, with D uncertain. V was trimmed by 5 bases and J by 5 bases, leaving 9 bases between them. Per the germline V gene, CDR1 is SGHTA and CDR2 is FQGNSA. CDR3 length: 12 residues. The CDR3 DNA sequence: TGTGCCAGCAGCCCCGATGGGGAGACCCAGTACTTC. Protein: CASSPDGETQYF. Using reference TRBV7-2 and TRBJ2-5 for the parts outside the CDR3, the full variable domain is GAGVSQSPSNKVTEKGKDVELRCDPISGHTALYWYRQSLGQGLEFLIYFQGNSAPDKSGLPSDRFSAERTGGSVSTLTIQRTQQEDSAVYLCASSPDGETQYFGPGTRLLVL.